This TCR beta chain appears in the sequencing data of a study of T-cell memory formation after mild COVID-19. TCRdb reanalysed the 5' RACE reads using MiXCR and keeps one entry per CDR3 protein. The sample has about 410,000 distinct CDR3 sequences; around a quarter are singletons. This clonotype has more than one count but fewer than ten. The junction had 12 bases not matched to a gene; V was cut back by 4 bases and J by 6 bases. Germline V gene sequence: CDR1 LGHNA, CDR2 YNFKEQ. CDR3 length: 17 amino acids. Sequencing used PBMCs or a T cell subset sorted from them (not recorded which). The TCR sequence derives from an adult woman who had mild COVID-19 (a few samples of this study predate the infection). Cell type and time point are not known. This rearrangement joins TRBV4-2 to TRBJ2-1, with TRBD2 identical over 10 bases. The DNA for the CDR3 is TGTGCCAGCAGCCCGCAACCTAGCGGGAGTGGGGCCAATGAGCAGTTCTTC. This codes for CASSPQPSGSGANEQFF.